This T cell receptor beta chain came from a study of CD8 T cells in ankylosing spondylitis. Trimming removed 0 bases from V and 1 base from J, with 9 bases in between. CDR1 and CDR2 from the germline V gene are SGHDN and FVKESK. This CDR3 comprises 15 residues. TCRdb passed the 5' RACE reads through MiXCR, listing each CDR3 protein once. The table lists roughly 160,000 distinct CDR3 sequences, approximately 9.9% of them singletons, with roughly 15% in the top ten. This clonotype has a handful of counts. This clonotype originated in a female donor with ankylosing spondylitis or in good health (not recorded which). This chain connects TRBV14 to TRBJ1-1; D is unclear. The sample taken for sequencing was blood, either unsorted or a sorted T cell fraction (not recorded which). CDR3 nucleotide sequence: TGTGCCAGCAGCCAAGATCAGGCTCAGAACACTGAAGCTTTCTTT. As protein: CASSQDQAQNTEAFF.